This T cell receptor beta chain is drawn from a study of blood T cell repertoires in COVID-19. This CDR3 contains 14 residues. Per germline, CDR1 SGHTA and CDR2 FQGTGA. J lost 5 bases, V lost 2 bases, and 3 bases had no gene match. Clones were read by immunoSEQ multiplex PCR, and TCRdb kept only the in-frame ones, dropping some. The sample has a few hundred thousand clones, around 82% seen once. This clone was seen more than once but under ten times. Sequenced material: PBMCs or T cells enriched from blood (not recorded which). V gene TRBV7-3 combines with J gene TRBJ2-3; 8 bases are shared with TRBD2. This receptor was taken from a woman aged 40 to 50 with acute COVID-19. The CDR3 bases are TGTGCCAGCAGCTTAGCGGGGGGCGAAGATACGCAGTATTTT. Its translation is CASSLAGGEDTQYF.